This paragraph reports one TCR beta chain. Its cognate antigen has yet to be identified. No much larger clonotype is one base removed from it; base qualities were not supplied. The data derive from a study of blood T cell repertoires in COVID-19 (dated by TCRdb to about 2020). With regard to the full study: The collaborator samples originated in the United States, Italy and Spain and spanned the acute and convalescent phases of COVID-19. The prospective study material was composed of cDNA or gDNA derived from T cells, B-cell-depleted T cells, or PBMCs. The dataset comprised deeply sampled blood TCRbeta repertoires from subjects exposed to, actively infected with, or recovered from COVID-19. A freely available public database, intended as a resource for researchers studying the immune response to SARS-CoV-2, is where the repertoires were released. Samples were obtained from the ongoing ImmuneRACE study (first 160 participants) and from 1,254 subjects provided by 6 global collaborators. The sample metadata nearly always contained a de-identified subject ID, COVID-19 status, age in years and sex. Where available, HLA class I and class II types were taken from metadata supplied by the sample provider and were not determined by assay-based typing. Broad study findings and their caveats: The quantity of clinical and demographic metadata differed by source and by participant and was supplied without curation.

In Seattle, one collaborating source enrolled patients while the infection was active and tracked those patients longitudinally over the course of disease. Whole blood was collected in K2EDTA tubes by collaborating institutions according to the institutions' own protocols. Collaborator samples were shipped for TCRbeta analysis as frozen whole blood, isolated PBMCs, or DNA extracted from either sample type. The immunoSEQ Assay, a bias-controlled multiplex PCR, was used to amplify TCRbeta CDR3 regions from genomic DNA. Processing in the source paper ran as follows. Within the assay, amplification of reference gene primers was used to estimate how many nucleated cells each sample contained. To quantify the absolute abundance of each unique TCRbeta CDR3 rearrangement, sequence reads were collapsed and filtered. For each sample, productive Simpson clonality was calculated by taking the square root of Simpson's diversity index across productive rearrangements. This immuneACCESS table, as held by TCRdb, lists in-frame sequences with V and J called but not all clones. Of the missing ones, under half trace to an unresolved V gene in checked studies; the others have no known cause. D and trimming come from the DNA, and the V and J calls and clone size come from that table. The sample yields some 220,000 clones; 75% to 85% were counted once. The top ten clonotypes cover around 1.3% of the sample.

Reading the germline V gene (reference sequence) gives CDR1 LNHNV and CDR2 YYDKDF. Relative to germline, V is missing 3 bases and J is missing 0 bases, with 8 bases of the junction outside any gene match. The CDR3 spans 18 residues, from the cysteine through the phenylalanine. The entry retains the CDR3 DNA only, 54 bases that are in frame from base 1. This chain is built from TRBV15 and TRBJ2-6, and 7 bases in between align with TRBD1. The clonotype comes from a woman aged 30 to 39 with COVID-19, enrolled during active disease. The material sequenced was peripheral blood. CDR3 sequence: CATSSRGQLVSGANVLTF. Read as DNA, the sequence is TGTGCCACCAGCAGCCGGGGACAGCTTGTCTCTGGGGCCAACGTCCTGACTTTC.